This TCR beta chain was recorded in a study of blood T cell repertoires in COVID-19. Study-level background: From T cells, B-cell-depleted T cells, or PBMCs came the material, which was cDNA or gDNA.

Only in-frame clones appear in the TCRdb table, and some are missing; sequencing was by immunoSEQ multiplex PCR. The table includes tens of thousands of clones, 86% detected once. The receptor was derived from a human donor in a cohort sampled during active COVID-19. Sequencing was carried out using peripheral blood.

The CDR3 nucleotides read TGTGCCAGCAGCTTAGGGCCGGGGGAGCTGTTTTTT. It codes for CASSLGPGELFF. The chain joins TRBV7-6 to TRBJ2-2; D is unclear. Germline assignment: CDR1 SGHVS and CDR2 FNYEAQ. Trimming removed 1 base from V and 8 bases from J, with 5 bases in between. This CDR3 comprises 12 residues.